A single sample is the source of the 26 T cell receptor beta chains below, sequenced in a study of shared clonotypes between healthy human individuals. Sequencing was performed with immunoSEQ multiplex PCR; in TCRdb, only in-frame clones are kept and a portion is missing. The sample yields millions of clones, 85% to 95% seen once. The sequenced sample consisted of naive CD4+ T cells sorted from blood. Subset here: CD45RA+ positively selected. These receptors were obtained from a man between 18 and 29 years old in good health.

The CDR3 loop reads CASSSWTGVSYEQYF. DNA for the CDR3: TGTGCCAGCAGCTCCTGGACAGGGGTTTCCTACGAGCAGTACTTC. This chain joins TRBV6-6 and TRBJ2-7, with 9 nucleotides matching TRBD1. The germline gives CDR1 MNHNY, CDR2 SVGAGI (reference sequence). Unmatched junction bases numbered 7, after V lost 6 bases and J lost 1 base. The CDR3 has 15 residues.

The chain has TRBV2 and TRBJ2-1, with D possibly matching TRBD2 (5 bases). Looked up from germline, CDR1 is SNHLY and CDR2 is FYNNEI. The CDR3 covers 13 residues. V shed 11 bases and J shed 4 bases, with 15 bases lying between them. CDR3 residues: CASSGESYNEQFF. The CDR3 bases are TGTGCCTCAAGCGGAGAATCGTACAATGAGCAGTTCTTC.

V and J are TRBV27 and TRBJ2-2, with TRBD1 matching 7 bases. Per germline, CDR1 MNHEY and CDR2 SMNVEV (reference sequence). The CDR3 extends over 14 amino acids. After removal of 6 bases from V and 3 bases from J, the junction contained 4 bases not matched to a gene. The CDR3 spells CASRRQGDTGELFF. The CDR3 DNA sequence: TGTGCCAGCAGGCGGCAGGGGGACACCGGGGAGCTGTTTTTT.

A note on this clone: Other DNA sequences in the sample encode the same CDR3. The rearrangement uses TRBV7-2 and TRBJ2-2; D unresolved. From germline, CDR1 is SGHTA and CDR2 FQGNSA. V lost 1 base to trimming and J lost 4 bases, with 7 bases between them. The CDR3 runs to 14 residues. The CDR3 sequence is CASSLVWGTGELFF. In DNA form, the CDR3 reads TGTGCCAGCAGCTTAGTATGGGGCACCGGGGAGCTGTTTTTT.

The gene calls are TRBV6-1 and TRBJ2-2; weak D call: TRBD1 (6 bases). This CDR3 is built from 14 residues. V was clipped by 4 bases and J by 6 bases, with 12 bases between them. Germline values: CDR1 MNHNS, CDR2 SASEGT. CDR3 residues: CASSAIGGSGELFF. CDR3 sequence (DNA): TGTGCCAGCAGTGCTATAGGGGGATCCGGGGAGCTGTTTTTT.

This chain joins TRBV9 and TRBJ1-5; possible D gene TRBD1, 5 bases. The V end lost 3 bases, the J end lost 2 bases, and 12 bases lay between the germline ends. Germline lookup yields CDR1 SGDLS and CDR2 YYNGEE. The CDR3 extends over 15 amino acids. DNA for the CDR3: TGTGCCAGCAGCGAGCAGGGTCTAGGCAATCAGCCCCAGCATTTT. This gives the protein CASSEQGLGNQPQHF.

The chain employs TRBV19 and TRBJ1-5; D is possibly TRBD1 (5 bases). Germline values: CDR1 LNHDA, CDR2 SQIVND (reference sequence). The V end lost 3 bases, the J end lost 5 bases, and 20 bases lay between the germline ends. The CDR3 is 17 amino acids. The CDR3 is CASSMLQVIGVDQPQHF. CDR3 nucleotides: TGTGCCAGTAGTATGCTTCAGGTTATAGGGGTTGATCAGCCCCAGCATTTT.

V and J are TRBV30 and TRBJ1-5; 8 nucleotides align to TRBD1. The CDR3 covers 14 residues. J lost 4 bases, V lost 2 bases, and 4 bases had no gene match. The germline gives CDR1 GTSNPN, CDR2 SVGIG (reference sequence). The CDR3 sequence: CAWSRRTGNQPQHF. CDR3 nucleotide sequence: TGTGCCTGGAGTAGAAGGACAGGGAATCAGCCCCAGCATTTT.

As concerns this clone: Other DNA sequences in the sample encode the same CDR3. DNA for the CDR3: TGTGCCAGCAGTGAAGCCCGGACAGGGAGTTCACCCCTCCACTTT. Translated: CASSEARTGSSPLHF. J is TRBJ1-6 and V is TRBV6-1; 8 bases fit TRBD1. V was pared by 0 bases and J by 9 bases, with 4 bases of the junction left unmatched. From germline, CDR1 is MNHNS and CDR2 SASEGT. CDR3 length equals 15 residues.

V and J are TRBV5-1 and TRBJ1-6; D gene uncertain. The CDR3 has 13 residues. V gave up 0 bases and J gave up 7 bases, with 5 bases separating them. Germline CDR1 is SGHRS and CDR2 is YFSETQ. The CDR3 DNA follows: TGCGCCAGCAGCTTGGGTTTAAATTCACCCCTCCACTTT. This codes for CASSLGLNSPLHF.

V gene TRBV4-1 combines with J gene TRBJ1-3; possibly TRBD1 for D (6 bases). Germline loops: CDR1 MGHRA, CDR2 YSYEKL. This CDR3 has 15 amino acids. V was trimmed by 4 bases and J by 0 bases, leaving 10 bases between them. In DNA form, the CDR3 reads TGCGCCAGCAGCCCGGGACACCTCTCTGGAAACACCATATATTTT. Amino acid sequence: CASSPGHLSGNTIYF.

In the case of this clone: The sample carries other DNA sequences with the same CDR3. V is TRBV5-4 and J is TRBJ2-7; no clear D gene. Per germline, CDR1 SGHNT and CDR2 YYREEE (reference sequence). The CDR3 loop spans 13 amino acids. Trimming took off 2 bases at V and 2 bases at J, with 8 bases between the two ends. CDR3 in amino acids: CASSFQGAYEQYF. The CDR3 DNA sequence: TGTGCCAGCAGCTTCCAAGGCGCCTACGAGCAGTACTTC.

The chain couples TRBV4-1 to TRBJ2-7; 8 positions agree with TRBD2. Trimming removed 4 bases from V and 2 bases from J; junction bases left unmatched: 10. Germline CDR1 and CDR2: MGHRA and YSYEKL. The length of the CDR3 is 16 residues. The DNA for the CDR3 is TGCGCCAGCAGCCCACAAGCGGGAGATGCCACCTACGAGCAGTACTTC. Its translation is CASSPQAGDATYEQYF.

The chain carries TRBV5-5 and TRBJ1-1; no clear D. This CDR3 has 13 residues. Germline CDR1 is SGHKS and CDR2 is YYEKEE (reference sequence). V lost 2 bases to trimming and J lost 3 bases, with 8 bases between them. The CDR3 DNA is TGTGCCAGCAGCTTAAGTCGGGACACTGAAGCTTTCTTT. This gives the protein CASSLSRDTEAFF.

V gene TRBV18 combines with J gene TRBJ2-2; perhaps TRBD2 as D (5 bases). Germline V CDR1 and CDR2: KGHSH, LQKENI. Trimming stripped 5 bases from V and 4 bases from J, with 17 bases between. The CDR3 length is 16 residues. The CDR3 spells CASSGKWSGSTGELFF. The CDR3 DNA sequence: TGTGCCAGCTCAGGGAAATGGAGCGGTTCCACCGGGGAGCTGTTTTTT.

A single count supports this clone. This chain connects TRBV27 to TRBJ1-4, with D possibly being TRBD1 (6 bases). The CDR3 runs 14 residues. Trimming removed 4 bases from V and 7 bases from J, with 13 bases in between. CDR1 and CDR2 (germline): MNHEY, SMNVEV (reference sequence). In DNA form, the CDR3 reads TGTGCCAGCAGTTCACAGGGAAGGGGTGAAAAACTGTTTTTT. Translating gives CASSSQGRGEKLFF.

This clone has only a few counts. Within the sample, other DNA sequences also encode this same CDR3. The chain carries TRBV7-9 and TRBJ2-5; 10 positions match TRBD1. This CDR3 region has 14 residues. CDR1 SEHNR and CDR2 FQNEAQ come from the germline V gene (reference sequence). V shed 5 bases and J 2 bases; nucleotides not matched to a gene: 2. The CDR3 loop reads CASSRDRGQETQYF. In DNA, the CDR3 is TGTGCCAGCAGCAGGGACAGGGGACAAGAGACCCAGTACTTC.

The chain employs TRBV5-1 and TRBJ1-1; 8 bases match TRBD1. Trimming at V came to 4 bases and at J to 0 bases, leaving 2 bases not matched to a gene. Looked up from germline, CDR1 is SGHRS and CDR2 is YFSETQ. The CDR3 is made up of 14 amino acids. In DNA form, the CDR3 reads TGCGCCAGCAGCCAGACAGGGGTGAACACTGAAGCTTTCTTT. This translates into CASSQTGVNTEAFF.

In its sample, this clone was seen once. The V and J genes are TRBV5-1 and TRBJ2-1; D is unresolved. The V gene lost 4 bases and the J gene lost 0 bases, with 11 bases spanning the gap. Germline assignment: CDR1 SGHRS and CDR2 YFSETQ. The CDR3 sequence is 15 residues long. CDR3 sequence: CASSVDVSSYNEQFF. In DNA, the CDR3 is TGCGCCAGCAGCGTCGACGTAAGCTCCTACAATGAGCAGTTCTTC.

The chain uses TRBV6-5 and TRBJ1-5, with TRBD1 matching 7 bases. Germline assignment: CDR1 MNHEY and CDR2 SVGAGI. This CDR3 has 13 amino acids. Unmatched junction bases numbered 7, after V lost 10 bases and J lost 4 bases. The DNA of the CDR3 is TGTGCCACCCGACAGGGTCAAAATCAGCCCCAGCATTTT. It specifies CATRQGQNQPQHF.

The J gene is TRBJ2-7, the V gene TRBV18; the D gene is possibly TRBD1 (5 bases). V shed 6 bases and J shed 1 base, with 16 bases lying between them. The CDR3 loop spans 15 amino acids. Germline CDR1 is KGHSH and CDR2 is LQKENI. The CDR3 bases are TGTGCCAGCTCCCAAAACCCCAGGGAATCCTACGAGCAGTACTTC. Translated, it gives CASSQNPRESYEQYF.

The chain uses TRBV7-6 and TRBJ2-3, with no clear D. The CDR3 loop spans 16 amino acids. Germline CDR1 and CDR2: SGHVS and FNYEAQ. Trimming removed 0 bases from V and 4 bases from J, with 14 bases in between. The CDR3 sequence: CASSLASGLGPDTQYF. For the CDR3, the DNA is TGTGCCAGCAGCTTAGCCAGTGGTCTTGGTCCAGATACGCAGTATTTT.

The V and J genes are TRBV6-1 and TRBJ2-7, with D perhaps matching TRBD2 (6 bases). Between the trimmed V and J ends, which lost 6 bases and 0 bases, there was a span of 15 bases. CDR3 size: 15 residues. The germline V gene encodes CDR1 MNHNS and CDR2 SASEGT. The CDR3 here is CASRRDWGDSYEQYF. For the CDR3, the DNA is TGTGCCAGCAGGCGAGACTGGGGGGACTCCTACGAGCAGTACTTC.

The chain carries TRBV11-2 and TRBJ2-3; D tentatively fits TRBD1 or TRBD2 (5 bases each). The V and J ends lost 1 base and 0 bases respectively, with 11 bases between them. The CDR3 consists of 16 residues. Per the germline V gene, CDR1 is SGHAT and CDR2 is FQNNGV. The CDR3 coding sequence is TGTGCCAGCAGCTTAGTTGGGGGAGTAAGCACAGATACGCAGTATTTT. It is translated as CASSLVGGVSTDTQYF.

This chain uses TRBV23-1 with TRBJ2-7; D is unresolved. Being an ORF, TRBV23-1 has a function that is uncertain. Trimming shortened V by 11 bases and J by 4 bases, and 21 bases separated the two germline ends. The CDR3 length is 14 residues. This chain's CDR3 is CAGSSTPSMYEQYF. In DNA, the CDR3 is TGCGCCGGTTCTTCGACCCCTAGTATGTACGAGCAGTACTTC.

The gene calls are TRBV5-4 and TRBJ2-4; 8 positions agree with TRBD2. The V gene's germline CDR1 is SGHNT and CDR2 YYREEE (reference sequence). This CDR3 is built from 13 residues. Losses at the gene ends were 3 bases for V and 8 bases for J; bases not matched to a gene: 4. CDR3 nucleotide sequence: TGTGCCAGCAGCTGGACTAGCCGGGACATTCAGTACTTC. This translates into CASSWTSRDIQYF.